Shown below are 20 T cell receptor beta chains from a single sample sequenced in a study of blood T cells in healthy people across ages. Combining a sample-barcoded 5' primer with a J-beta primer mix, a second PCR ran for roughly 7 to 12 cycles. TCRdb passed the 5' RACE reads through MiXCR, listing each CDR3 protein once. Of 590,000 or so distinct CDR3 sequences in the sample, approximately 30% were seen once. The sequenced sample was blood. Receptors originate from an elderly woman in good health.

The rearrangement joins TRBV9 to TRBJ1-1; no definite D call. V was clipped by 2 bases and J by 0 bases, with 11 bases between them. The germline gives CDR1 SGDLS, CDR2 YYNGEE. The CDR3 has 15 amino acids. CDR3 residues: CASSVEKTLNTEAFF. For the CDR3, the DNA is TGTGCCAGCAGCGTCGAGAAAACCCTGAACACTGAAGCTTTCTTT.

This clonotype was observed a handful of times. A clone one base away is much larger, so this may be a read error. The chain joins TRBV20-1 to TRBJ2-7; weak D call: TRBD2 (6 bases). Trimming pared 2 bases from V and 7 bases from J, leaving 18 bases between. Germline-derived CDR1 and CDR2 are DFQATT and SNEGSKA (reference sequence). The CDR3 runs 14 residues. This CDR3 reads CSARPLDYYNEQYF. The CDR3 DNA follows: TGCAGTGCTAGACCCTTGGACTACTACAATGAGCAGTACTTC.

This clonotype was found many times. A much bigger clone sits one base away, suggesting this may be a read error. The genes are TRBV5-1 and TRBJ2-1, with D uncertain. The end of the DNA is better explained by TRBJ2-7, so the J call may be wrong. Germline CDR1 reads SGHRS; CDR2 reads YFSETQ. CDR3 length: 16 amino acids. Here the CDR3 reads CASSSRGVSSYNEQYF. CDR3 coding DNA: TGCGCCAGCAGCTCCAGAGGTGTAAGCTCCTACAATGAGCAGTACTTC.

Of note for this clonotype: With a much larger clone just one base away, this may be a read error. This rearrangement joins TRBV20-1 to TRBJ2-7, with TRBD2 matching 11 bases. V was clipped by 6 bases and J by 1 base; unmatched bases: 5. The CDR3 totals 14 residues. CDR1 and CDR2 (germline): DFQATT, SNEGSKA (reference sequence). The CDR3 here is CSAQLAGVSYEQYF. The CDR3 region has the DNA TGCAGTGCCCAACTAGCGGGGGTGTCCTACGAGCAGTACTTC.

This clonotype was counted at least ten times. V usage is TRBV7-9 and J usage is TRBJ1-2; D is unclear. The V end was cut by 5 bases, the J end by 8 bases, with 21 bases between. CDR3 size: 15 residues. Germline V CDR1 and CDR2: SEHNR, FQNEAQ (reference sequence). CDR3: CASSPTEAIAGGYTF. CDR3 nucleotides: TGTGCCAGCAGCCCAACCGAGGCTATCGCTGGAGGCTACACCTTC.

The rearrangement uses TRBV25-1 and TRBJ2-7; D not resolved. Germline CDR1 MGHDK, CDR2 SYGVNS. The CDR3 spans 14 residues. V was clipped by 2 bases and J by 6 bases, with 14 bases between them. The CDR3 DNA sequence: TGTGCCAGCAGTGAAGGACCGAGCACTTCCGAGCAGTACTTC. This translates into CASSEGPSTSEQYF.

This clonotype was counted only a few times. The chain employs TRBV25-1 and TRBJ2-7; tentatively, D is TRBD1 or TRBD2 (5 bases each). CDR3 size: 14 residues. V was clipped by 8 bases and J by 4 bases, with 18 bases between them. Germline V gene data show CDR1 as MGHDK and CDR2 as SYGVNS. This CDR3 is CASLNDRGPYEQYF. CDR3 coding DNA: TGTGCCAGCCTTAACGATCGGGGCCCTTACGAGCAGTACTTC.

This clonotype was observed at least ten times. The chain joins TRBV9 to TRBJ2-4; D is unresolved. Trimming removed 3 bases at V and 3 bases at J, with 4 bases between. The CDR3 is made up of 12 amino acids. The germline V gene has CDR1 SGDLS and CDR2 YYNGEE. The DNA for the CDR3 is TGTGCCAGCAGCGGGAGCAAAAACATTCAGTACTTC. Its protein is CASSGSKNIQYF.

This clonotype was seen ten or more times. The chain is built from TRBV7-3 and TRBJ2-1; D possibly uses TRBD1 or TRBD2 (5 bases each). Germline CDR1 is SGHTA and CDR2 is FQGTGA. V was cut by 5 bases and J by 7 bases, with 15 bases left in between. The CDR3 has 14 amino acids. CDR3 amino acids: CASSRSGGMNEQFF. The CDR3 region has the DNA TGTGCCAGCAGCCGTAGTGGGGGTATGAATGAGCAGTTCTTC.

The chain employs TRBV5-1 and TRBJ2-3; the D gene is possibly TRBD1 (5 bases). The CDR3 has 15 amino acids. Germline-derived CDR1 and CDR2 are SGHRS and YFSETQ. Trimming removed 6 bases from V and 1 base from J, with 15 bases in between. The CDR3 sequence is CASTSSTEGTDTQYF. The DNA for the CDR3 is TGCGCCAGCACTTCGTCGACAGAAGGCACAGATACGCAGTATTTT.

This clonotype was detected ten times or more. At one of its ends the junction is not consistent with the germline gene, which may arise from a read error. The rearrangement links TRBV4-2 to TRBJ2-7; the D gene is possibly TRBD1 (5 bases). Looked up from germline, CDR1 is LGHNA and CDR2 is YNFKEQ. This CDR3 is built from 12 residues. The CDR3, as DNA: TGCGCCAGCAGCGACAGCTCCTACGAGCAGTACTTC. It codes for CASSDSSYEQYF.

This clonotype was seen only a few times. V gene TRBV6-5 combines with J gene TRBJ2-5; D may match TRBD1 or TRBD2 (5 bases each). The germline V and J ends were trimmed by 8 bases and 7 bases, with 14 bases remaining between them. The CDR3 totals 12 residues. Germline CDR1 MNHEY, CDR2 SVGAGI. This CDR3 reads CASAGVRGTQYF. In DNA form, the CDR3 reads TGTGCCAGCGCGGGCGTGAGGGGGACCCAGTACTTC.

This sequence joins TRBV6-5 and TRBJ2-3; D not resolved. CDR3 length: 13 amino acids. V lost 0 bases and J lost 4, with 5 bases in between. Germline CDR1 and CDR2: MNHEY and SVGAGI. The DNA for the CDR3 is TGTGCCAGCAGTTACTCGACGTCAGATACGCAGTATTTT. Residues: CASSYSTSDTQYF.

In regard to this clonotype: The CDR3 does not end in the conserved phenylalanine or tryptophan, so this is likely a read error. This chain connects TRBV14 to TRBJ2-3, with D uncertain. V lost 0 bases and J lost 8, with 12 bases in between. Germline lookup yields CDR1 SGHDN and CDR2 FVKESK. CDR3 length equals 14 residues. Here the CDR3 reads CASSQEGFWATQYC. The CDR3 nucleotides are TGTGCCAGCAGCCAAGAGGGGTTCTGGGCTACGCAGTATTGT.

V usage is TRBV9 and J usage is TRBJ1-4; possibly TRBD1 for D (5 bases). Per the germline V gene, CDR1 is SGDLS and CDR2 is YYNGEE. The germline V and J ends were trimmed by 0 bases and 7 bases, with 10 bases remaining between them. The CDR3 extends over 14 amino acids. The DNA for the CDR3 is TGTGCCAGCAGCGTAGGCAGGGTCTCTGAAAAACTGTTTTTT. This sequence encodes CASSVGRVSEKLFF.

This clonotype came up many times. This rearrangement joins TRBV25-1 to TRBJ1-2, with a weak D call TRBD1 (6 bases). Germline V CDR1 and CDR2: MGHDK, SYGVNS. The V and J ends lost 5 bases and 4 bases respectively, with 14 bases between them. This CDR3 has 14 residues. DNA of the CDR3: TGTGCCAGCAGTTCCGCAGGGGCAACCTATGGCTACACCTTC. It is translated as CASSSAGATYGYTF.

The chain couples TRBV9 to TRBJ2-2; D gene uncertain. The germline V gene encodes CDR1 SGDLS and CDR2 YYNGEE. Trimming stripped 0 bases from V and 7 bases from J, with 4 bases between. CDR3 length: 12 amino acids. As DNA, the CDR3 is TGTGCCAGCAGCGTAGAAGGCGGGGAGCTGTTTTTT. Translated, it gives CASSVEGGELFF.

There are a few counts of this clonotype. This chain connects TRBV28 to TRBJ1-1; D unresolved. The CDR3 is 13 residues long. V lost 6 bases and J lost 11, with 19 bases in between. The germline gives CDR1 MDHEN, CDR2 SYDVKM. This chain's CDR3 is CASRSYGILEAFF. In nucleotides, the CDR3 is TGTGCCAGCAGAAGTTACGGGATTCTCGAGGCTTTCTTT.

The CDR3 bases are TGTGCCAGCAGCCGGGACGGCAGCTCCTATAATTCACCCCTCCACTTT. This gives the protein CASSRDGSSYNSPLHF. The V and J genes are TRBV7-9 and TRBJ1-6, with D maybe TRBD1 (5 bases). Trimming took 5 bases from V and 0 from J, leaving 11 bases between them. This CDR3 region has 16 residues. Germline values: CDR1 SEHNR, CDR2 FQNEAQ (reference sequence). Variable domain in full (rest from reference TRBV7-9 and TRBJ1-6): DTGVSQNPRHKITKRGQNVTFRCDPISEHNRLYWYRQTLGQGPEFLTYFQNEAQLEKSRLLSDRFSAERPKGSFSTLEIQRTEQGDSAMYLCASSRDGSSYNSPLHFGNGTRLTVT.

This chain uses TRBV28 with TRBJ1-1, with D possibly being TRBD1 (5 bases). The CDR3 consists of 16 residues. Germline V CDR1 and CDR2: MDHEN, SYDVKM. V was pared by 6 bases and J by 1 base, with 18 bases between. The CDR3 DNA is TGTGCCAGCAGCCCACCCAGGGTTATTAGGAACACTGAAGCTTTCTTT. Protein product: CASSPPRVIRNTEAFF.